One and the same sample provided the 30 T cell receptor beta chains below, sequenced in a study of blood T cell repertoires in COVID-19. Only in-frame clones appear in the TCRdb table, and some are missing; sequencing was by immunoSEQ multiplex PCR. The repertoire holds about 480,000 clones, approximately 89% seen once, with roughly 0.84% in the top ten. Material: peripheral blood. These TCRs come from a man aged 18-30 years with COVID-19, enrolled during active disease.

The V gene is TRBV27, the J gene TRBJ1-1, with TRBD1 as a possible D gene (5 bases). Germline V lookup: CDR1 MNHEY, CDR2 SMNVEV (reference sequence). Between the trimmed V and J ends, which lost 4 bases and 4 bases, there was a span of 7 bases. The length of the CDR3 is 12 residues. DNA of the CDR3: TGTGCCAGCAGTTCCAGGGCCACTGAAGCTTTCTTT. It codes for CASSSRATEAFF.

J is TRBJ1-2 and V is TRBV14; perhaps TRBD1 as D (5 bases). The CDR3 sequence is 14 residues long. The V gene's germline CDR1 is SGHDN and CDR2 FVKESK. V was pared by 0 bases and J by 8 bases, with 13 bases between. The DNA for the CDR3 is TGTGCCAGCAGCCAAGATCTGGGACTAAGCGGCTACACCTTC. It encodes CASSQDLGLSGYTF.

The CDR3 protein is CAWSTGLGVEQFF. CDR3 DNA sequence: TGTGCCTGGAGTACGGGGTTAGGCGTTGAGCAGTTCTTC. The genes are TRBV30 and TRBJ2-1, with a tentative D call TRBD2 (5 bases). The CDR3 is made up of 13 amino acids. Germline assignment: CDR1 GTSNPN and CDR2 SVGIG (reference sequence). V was trimmed by 2 bases and J by 9 bases, leaving 14 bases between them.

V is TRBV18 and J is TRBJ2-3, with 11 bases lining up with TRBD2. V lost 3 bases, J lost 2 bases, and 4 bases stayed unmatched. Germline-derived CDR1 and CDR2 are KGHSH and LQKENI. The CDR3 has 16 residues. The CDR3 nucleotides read TGTGCCAGCTCACCGGGACTAGCGGTCTACACAGATACGCAGTATTTT. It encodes CASSPGLAVYTDTQYF.

The CDR3 region is CASSPAQNRVYGNTIYF. The CDR3 nucleotides are TGTGCCAGCTCACCAGCCCAAAACAGGGTGTACGGAAACACCATATATTTT. The chain employs TRBV18 and TRBJ1-3; D perhaps matches TRBD1 (6 bases). V shed 2 bases and J shed 4 bases, with 18 bases lying between them. This CDR3 is 17 amino acids long. Germline values: CDR1 KGHSH, CDR2 LQKENI. The full variable domain, its missing parts supplied by reference TRBV18 and TRBJ1-3, is NAGVMQNPRHLVRRRGQEARLRCSPMKGHSHVYWYRQLPEEGLKFMVYLQKENIIDESGMPKERFSAEFPKEGPSILRIQQVVRGDSAAYFCASSPAQNRVYGNTIYFGEGSWLTVV.

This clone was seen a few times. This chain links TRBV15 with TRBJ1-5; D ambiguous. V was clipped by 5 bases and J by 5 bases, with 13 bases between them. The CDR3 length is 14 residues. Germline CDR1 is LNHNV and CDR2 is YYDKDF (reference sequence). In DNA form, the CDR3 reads TGTGCCACCAGCTCCACCCGGGGTCATCAGCCCCAGCATTTT. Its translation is CATSSTRGHQPQHF.

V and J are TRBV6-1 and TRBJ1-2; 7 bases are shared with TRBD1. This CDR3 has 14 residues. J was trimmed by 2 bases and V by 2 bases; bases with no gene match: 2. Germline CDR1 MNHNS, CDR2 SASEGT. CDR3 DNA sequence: TGTGCCAGCAGTGAAACAGGGGCCAACTATGGCTACACCTTC. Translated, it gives CASSETGANYGYTF.

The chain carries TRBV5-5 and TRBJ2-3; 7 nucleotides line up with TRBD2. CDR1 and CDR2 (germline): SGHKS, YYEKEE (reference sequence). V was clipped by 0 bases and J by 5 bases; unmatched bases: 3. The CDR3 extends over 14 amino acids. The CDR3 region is CASSLGGGVDTQYF. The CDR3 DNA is TGTGCCAGCAGCTTGGGGGGAGGGGTAGATACGCAGTATTTT.

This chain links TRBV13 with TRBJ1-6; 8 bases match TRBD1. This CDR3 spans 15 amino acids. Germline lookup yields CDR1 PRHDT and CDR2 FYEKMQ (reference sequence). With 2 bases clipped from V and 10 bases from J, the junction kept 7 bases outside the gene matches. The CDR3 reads CASSLKGQGGSPLHF. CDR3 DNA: TGTGCCAGCAGCTTAAAAGGACAGGGTGGATCACCCCTCCACTTT.

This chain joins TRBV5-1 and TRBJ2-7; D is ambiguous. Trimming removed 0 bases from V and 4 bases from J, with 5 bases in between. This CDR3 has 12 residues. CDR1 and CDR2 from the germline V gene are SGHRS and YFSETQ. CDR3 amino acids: CASSLDQYEQYF. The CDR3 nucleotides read TGCGCCAGCAGCTTGGACCAGTACGAGCAGTACTTC.

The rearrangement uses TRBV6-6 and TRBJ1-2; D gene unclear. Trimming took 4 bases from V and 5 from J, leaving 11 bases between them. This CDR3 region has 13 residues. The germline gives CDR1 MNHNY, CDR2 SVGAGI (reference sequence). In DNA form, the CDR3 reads TGTGCCAGCAGTTCAGACCTCGGGTATGGCTACACCTTC. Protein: CASSSDLGYGYTF.

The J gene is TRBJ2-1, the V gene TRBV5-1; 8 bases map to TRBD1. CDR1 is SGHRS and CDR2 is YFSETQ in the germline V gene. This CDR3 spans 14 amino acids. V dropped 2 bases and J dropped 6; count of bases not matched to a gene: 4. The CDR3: CASSFTGGSNEQFF. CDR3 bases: TGCGCCAGCAGCTTCACAGGGGGAAGCAATGAGCAGTTCTTC.

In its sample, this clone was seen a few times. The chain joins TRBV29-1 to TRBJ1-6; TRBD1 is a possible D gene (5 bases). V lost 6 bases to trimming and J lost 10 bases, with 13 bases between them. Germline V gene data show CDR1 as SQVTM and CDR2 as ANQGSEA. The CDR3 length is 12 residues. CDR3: CSVGGGGSPLHF. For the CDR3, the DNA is TGCAGCGTGGGTGGGGGAGGCTCACCCCTCCACTTT.

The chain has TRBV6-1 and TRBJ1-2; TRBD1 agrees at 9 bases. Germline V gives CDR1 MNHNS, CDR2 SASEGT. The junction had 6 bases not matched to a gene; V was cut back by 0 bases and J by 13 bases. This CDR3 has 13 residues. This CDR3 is CASSEARTGARTF. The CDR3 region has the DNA TGTGCCAGCAGTGAAGCTAGGACAGGGGCTCGCACCTTC.

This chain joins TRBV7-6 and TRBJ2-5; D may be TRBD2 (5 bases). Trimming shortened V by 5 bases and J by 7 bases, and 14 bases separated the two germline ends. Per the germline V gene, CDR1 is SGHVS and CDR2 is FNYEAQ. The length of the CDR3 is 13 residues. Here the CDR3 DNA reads TGTGCCAGCAGCGCGACCCAGGCGGGGACCCAGTACTTC. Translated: CASSATQAGTQYF.

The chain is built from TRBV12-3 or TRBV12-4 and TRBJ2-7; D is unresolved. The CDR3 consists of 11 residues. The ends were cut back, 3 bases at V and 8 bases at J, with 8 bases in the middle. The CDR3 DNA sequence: TGTGCCAGCAGTTTCGGGTTTCAGCAGTACTTC. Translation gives CASSFGFQQYF.

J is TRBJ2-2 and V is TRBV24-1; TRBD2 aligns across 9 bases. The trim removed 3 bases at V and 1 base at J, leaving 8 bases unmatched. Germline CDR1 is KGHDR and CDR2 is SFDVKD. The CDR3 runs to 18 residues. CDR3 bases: TGTGCCACCAGTGATAGTCAAGCGGGGGGCCAGAACACCGGGGAGCTGTTTTTT. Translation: CATSDSQAGGQNTGELFF.

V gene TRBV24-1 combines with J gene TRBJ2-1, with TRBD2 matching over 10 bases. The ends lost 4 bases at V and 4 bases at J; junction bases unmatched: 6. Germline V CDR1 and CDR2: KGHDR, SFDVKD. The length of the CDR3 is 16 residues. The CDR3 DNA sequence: TGTGCCACCAGTGAGTCGGGACTAGCGCCTTACAATGAGCAGTTCTTC. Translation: CATSESGLAPYNEQFF.

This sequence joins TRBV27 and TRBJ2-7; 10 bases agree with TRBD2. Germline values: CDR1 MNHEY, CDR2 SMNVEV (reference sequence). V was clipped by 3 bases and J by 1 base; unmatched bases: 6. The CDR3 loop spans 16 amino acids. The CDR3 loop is CASSLLAGVSSYEQYF. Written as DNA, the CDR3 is TGTGCCAGCAGTTTGCTAGCGGGAGTATCGTCCTACGAGCAGTACTTC.

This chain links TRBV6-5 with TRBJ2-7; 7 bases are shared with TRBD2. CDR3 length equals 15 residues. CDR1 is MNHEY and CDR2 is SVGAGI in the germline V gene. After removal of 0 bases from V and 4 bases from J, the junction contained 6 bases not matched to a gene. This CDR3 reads CASSYSGGSGYEQYF. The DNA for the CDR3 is TGTGCCAGCAGTTACTCGGGAGGGTCTGGGTACGAGCAGTACTTC.

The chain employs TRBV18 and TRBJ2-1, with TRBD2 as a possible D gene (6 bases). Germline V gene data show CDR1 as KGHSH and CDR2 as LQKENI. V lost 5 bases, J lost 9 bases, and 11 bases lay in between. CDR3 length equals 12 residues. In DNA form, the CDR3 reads TGTGCCAGCTCATTAGTCGGGGGTGAGCAGTTCTTC. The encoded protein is CASSLVGGEQFF.

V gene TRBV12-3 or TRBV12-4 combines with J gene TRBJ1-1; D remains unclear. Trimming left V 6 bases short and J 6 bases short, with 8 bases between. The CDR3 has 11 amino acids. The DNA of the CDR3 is TGTGCCAGCAGCTCTAGCCCTGAAGCTTTCTTT. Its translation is CASSSSPEAFF.

The CDR3, as DNA: TGTGCCAGCAGCTTAGGGCGAGGGGAGCAGTACTTC. This sequence encodes CASSLGRGEQYF. The genes are TRBV13 and TRBJ2-7, with D possibly TRBD2 on 5 matching bases. Germline loops: CDR1 PRHDT, CDR2 FYEKMQ (reference sequence). The CDR3 extends over 12 amino acids. V lost 0 bases to trimming and J lost 7 bases, with 7 bases between them. Supplemented by reference TRBV13 and TRBJ2-7, the full variable domain reads AAGVIQSPRHLIKEKRETATLKCYPIPRHDTVYWYQQGPGQDPQFLISFYEKMQSDKGSIPDRFSAQQFSDYHSELNMSSLELGDSALYFCASSLGRGEQYFGPGTRLTVT.

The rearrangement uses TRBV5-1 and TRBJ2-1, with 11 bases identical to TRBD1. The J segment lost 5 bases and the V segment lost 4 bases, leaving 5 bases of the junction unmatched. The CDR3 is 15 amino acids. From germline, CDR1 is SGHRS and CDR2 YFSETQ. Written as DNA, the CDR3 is TGCGCCAGCAGCACAGGACAGGGGGCACACAATGAGCAGTTCTTC. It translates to CASSTGQGAHNEQFF.

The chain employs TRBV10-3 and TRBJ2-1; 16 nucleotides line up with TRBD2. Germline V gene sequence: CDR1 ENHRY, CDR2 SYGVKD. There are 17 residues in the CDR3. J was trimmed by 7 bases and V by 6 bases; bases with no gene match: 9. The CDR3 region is CAIRPGTSGGARNEQFF. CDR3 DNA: TGTGCCATCAGGCCCGGGACTAGCGGGGGGGCTAGAAATGAGCAGTTCTTC.

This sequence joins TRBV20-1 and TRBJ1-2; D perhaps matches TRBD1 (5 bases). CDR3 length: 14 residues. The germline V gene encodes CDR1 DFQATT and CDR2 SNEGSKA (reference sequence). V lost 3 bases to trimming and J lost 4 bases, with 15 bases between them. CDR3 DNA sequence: TGCAGTGCTAGTTTCGACAGCTTCACCTATGGCTACACCTTC. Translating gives CSASFDSFTYGYTF.

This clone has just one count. The CDR3 region is CASSRERGQFFGNEQFF. The DNA for the CDR3 is TGTGCCAGCAGTCGAGAAAGGGGACAGTTTTTCGGGAATGAGCAGTTCTTC. The chain links TRBV7-9 to TRBJ2-1; 7 bases are shared with TRBD1. The CDR3 has 17 residues. V gave up 6 bases and J gave up 7 bases; unmatched junction bases: 18. CDR1 is SEHNR and CDR2 is FQNEAQ in the germline V gene (reference sequence).

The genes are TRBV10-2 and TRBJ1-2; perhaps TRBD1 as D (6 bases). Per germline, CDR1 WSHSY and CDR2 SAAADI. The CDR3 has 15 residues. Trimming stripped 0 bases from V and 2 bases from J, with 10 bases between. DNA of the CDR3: TGCGCCAGCAGTGAGTCTGGGGGCGCCAACTATGGCTACACCTTC. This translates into CASSESGGANYGYTF.

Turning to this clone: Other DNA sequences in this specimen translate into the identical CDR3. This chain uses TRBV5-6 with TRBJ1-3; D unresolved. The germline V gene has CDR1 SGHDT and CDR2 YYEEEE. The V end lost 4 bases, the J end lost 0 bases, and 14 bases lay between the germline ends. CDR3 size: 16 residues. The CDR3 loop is CASSLRTGSSGNTIYF. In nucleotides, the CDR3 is TGTGCCAGCAGCCTTCGGACGGGAAGCTCTGGAAACACCATATATTTT.

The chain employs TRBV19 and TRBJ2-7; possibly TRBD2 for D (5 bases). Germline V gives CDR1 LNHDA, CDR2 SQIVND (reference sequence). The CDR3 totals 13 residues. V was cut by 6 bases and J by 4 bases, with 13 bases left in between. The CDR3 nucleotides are TGTGCCAGTAGCCTCGGGGTGGGATACGAGCAGTACTTC. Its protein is CASSLGVGYEQYF.